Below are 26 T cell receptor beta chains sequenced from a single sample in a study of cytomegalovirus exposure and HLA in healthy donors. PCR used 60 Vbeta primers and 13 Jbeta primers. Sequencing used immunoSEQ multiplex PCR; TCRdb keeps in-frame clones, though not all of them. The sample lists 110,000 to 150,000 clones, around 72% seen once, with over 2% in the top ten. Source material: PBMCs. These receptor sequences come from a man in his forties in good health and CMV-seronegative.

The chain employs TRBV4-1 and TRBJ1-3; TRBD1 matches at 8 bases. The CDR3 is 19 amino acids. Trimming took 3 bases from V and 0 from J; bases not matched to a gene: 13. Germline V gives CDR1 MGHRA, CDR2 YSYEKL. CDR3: CASSHFGQGRLFSGNTIYF. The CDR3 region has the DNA TGCGCCAGCAGCCATTTTGGACAGGGTCGTCTGTTCTCTGGAAACACCATATATTTT.

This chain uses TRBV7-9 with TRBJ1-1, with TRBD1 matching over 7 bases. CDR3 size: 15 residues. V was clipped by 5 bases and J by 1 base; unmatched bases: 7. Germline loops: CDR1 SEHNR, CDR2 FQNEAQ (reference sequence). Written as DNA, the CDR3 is TGTGCCAGCAGCGGCAGACAGGGAGCGAACACTGAAGCTTTCTTT. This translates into CASSGRQGANTEAFF. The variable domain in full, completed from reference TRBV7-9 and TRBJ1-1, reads DTGVSQNPRHKITKRGQNVTFRCDPISEHNRLYWYRQTLGQGPEFLTYFQNEAQLEKSRLLSDRFSAERPKGSFSTLEIQRTEQGDSAMYLCASSGRQGANTEAFFGQGTRLTVV.

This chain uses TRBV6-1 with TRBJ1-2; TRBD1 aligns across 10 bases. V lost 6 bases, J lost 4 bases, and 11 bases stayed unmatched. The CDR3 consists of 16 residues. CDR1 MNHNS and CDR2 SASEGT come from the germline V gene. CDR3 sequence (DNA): TGTGCCAGCAGCGAACCCGGGACAGGGGAATCCTATGGCTACACCTTC. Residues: CASSEPGTGESYGYTF.

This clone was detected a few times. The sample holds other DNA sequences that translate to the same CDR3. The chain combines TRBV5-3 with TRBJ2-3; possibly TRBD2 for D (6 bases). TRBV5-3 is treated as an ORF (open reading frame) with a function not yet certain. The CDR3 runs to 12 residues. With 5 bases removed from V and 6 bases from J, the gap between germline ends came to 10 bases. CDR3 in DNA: TGTGCCAGAAGGCGTCGGGGGGATACGCAGTATTTT. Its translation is CARRRRGDTQYF.

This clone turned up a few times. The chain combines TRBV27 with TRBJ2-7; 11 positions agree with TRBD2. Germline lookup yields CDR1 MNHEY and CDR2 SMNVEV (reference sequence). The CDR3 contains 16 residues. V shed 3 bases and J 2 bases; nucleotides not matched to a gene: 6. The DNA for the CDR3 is TGTGCCAGCAGTTTGTTGACTAGCGGGGACACCTACGAGCAGTACTTC. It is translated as CASSLLTSGDTYEQYF.

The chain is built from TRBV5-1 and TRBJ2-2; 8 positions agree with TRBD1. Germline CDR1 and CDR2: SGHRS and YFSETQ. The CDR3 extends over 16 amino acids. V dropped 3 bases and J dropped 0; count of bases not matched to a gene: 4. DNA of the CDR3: TGCGCCAGCAGCTCCAGGACAGGGACGAACACCGGGGAGCTGTTTTTT. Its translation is CASSSRTGTNTGELFF.

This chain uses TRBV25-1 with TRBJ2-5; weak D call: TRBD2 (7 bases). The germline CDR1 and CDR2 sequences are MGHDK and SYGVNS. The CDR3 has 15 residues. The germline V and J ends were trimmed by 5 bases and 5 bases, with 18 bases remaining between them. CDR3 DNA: TGTGCCAGCAGTCAATTGGGGGGGCGCGGGGAGACCCAGTACTTC. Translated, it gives CASSQLGGRGETQYF.

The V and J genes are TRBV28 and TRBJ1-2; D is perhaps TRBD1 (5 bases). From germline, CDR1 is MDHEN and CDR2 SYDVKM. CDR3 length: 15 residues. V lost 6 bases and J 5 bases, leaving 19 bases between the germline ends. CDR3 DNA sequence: TGTGCCAGCAGCTACCCTGGGGCAGATAAATATGGCTACACCTTC. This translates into CASSYPGADKYGYTF.

CDR3 in amino acids: CASSIPLAGALWNTQYF. For the CDR3, the DNA is TGTGCCAGTAGTATCCCACTAGCGGGGGCCCTATGGAATACGCAGTATTTT. The chain combines TRBV19 with TRBJ2-3, with 11 positions matching TRBD2. The CDR3 consists of 17 residues. Germline CDR1 is LNHDA and CDR2 is SQIVND (reference sequence). V shed 3 bases and J 7 bases; nucleotides not matched to a gene: 12.

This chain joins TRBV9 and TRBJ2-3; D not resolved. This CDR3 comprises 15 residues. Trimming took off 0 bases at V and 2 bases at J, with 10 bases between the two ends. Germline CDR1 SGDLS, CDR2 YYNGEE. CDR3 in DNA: TGTGCCAGCAGCGTAGTTCCTAGGCCCACAGATACGCAGTATTTT. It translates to CASSVVPRPTDTQYF. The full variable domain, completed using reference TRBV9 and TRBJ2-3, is DSGVTQTPKHLITATGQRVTLRCSPRSGDLSVYWYQQSLDQGLQFLIQYYNGEERAKGNILERFSAQQFPDLHSELNLSSLELGDSALYFCASSVVPRPTDTQYFGPGTRLTVL.

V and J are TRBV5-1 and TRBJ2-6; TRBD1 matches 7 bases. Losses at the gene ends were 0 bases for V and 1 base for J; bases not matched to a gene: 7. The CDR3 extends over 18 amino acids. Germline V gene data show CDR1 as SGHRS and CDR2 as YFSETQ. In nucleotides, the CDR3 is TGCGCCAGCAGCTTGGTTTTGGCAGGGGGTTCTGGGGCCAACGTCCTGACTTTC. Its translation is CASSLVLAGGSGANVLTF.

The CDR3 loop is CASSWTGPRETQYF. The CDR3 nucleotides are TGTGCCAGCAGTTGGACAGGCCCTCGAGAGACCCAGTACTTC. The rearrangement uses TRBV27 and TRBJ2-5; 7 bases fit TRBD1. Trimming removed 4 bases from V and 4 bases from J; junction bases left unmatched: 6. Germline V gives CDR1 MNHEY, CDR2 SMNVEV (reference sequence). This CDR3 has 14 amino acids.

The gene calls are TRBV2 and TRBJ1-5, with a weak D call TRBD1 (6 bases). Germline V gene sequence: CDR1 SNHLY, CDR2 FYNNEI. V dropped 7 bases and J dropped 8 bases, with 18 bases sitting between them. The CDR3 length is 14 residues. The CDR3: CASMGRDTLKPQHF. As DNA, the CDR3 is TGTGCCAGCATGGGGAGGGACACCCTTAAGCCCCAGCATTTT. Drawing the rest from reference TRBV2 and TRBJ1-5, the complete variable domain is EPEVTQTPSHQVTQMGQEVILRCVPISNHLYFYWYRQILGQKVEFLVSFYNNEISEKSEIFDDQFSVERPDGSNFTLKIRSTKLEDSAMYFCASMGRDTLKPQHFGDGTRLSIL.

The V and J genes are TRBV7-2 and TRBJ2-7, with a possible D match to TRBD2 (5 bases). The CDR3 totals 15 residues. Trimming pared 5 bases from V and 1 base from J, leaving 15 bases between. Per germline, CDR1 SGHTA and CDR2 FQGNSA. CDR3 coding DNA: TGTGCCAGCAGCCCCGCCGGAGGTTTGTCCTACGAGCAGTACTTC. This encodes CASSPAGGLSYEQYF.

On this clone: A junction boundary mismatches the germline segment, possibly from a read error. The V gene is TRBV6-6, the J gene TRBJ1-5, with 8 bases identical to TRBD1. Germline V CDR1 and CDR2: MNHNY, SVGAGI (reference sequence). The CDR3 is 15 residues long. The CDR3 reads CASSYLDRVNQPQNF. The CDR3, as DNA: TGTGCCAGCAGTTACCTGGACAGGGTAAATCAGCCCCAGAATTTT.

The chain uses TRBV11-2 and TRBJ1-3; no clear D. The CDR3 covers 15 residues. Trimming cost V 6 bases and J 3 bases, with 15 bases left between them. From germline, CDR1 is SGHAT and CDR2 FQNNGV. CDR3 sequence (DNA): TGTGCCAGCAGGTCTTTAGCCGTCAGTGGAAACACCATATATTTT. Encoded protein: CASRSLAVSGNTIYF.

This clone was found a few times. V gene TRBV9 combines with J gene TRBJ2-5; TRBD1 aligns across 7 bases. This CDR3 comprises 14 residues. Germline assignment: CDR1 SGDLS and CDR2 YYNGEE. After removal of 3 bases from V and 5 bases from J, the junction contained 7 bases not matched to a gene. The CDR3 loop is CASSASGGWETQYF. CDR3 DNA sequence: TGTGCCAGCAGCGCGTCAGGGGGATGGGAGACCCAGTACTTC.

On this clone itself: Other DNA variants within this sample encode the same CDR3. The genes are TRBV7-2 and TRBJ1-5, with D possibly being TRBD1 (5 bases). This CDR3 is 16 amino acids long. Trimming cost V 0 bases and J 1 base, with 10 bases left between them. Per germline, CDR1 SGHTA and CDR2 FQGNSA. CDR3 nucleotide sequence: TGTGCCAGCAGCTTAGCGGGGCAGGGAAGCAATCAGCCCCAGCATTTT. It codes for CASSLAGQGSNQPQHF. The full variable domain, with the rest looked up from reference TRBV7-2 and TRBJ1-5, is GAGVSQSPSNKVTEKGKDVELRCDPISGHTALYWYRQSLGQGLEFLIYFQGNSAPDKSGLPSDRFSAERTGGSVSTLTIQRTQQEDSAVYLCASSLAGQGSNQPQHFGDGTRLSIL.

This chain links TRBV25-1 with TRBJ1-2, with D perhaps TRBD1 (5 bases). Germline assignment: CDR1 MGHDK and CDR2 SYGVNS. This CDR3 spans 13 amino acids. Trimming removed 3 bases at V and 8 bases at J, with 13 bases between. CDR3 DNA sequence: TGTGCCAGCAGTGAGACAGCGGGACGGGGCTACACCTTC. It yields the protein CASSETAGRGYTF.

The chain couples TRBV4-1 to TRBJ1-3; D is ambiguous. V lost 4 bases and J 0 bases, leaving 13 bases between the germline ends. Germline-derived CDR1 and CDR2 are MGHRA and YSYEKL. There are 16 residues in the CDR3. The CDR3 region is CASSPGRTFSGNTIYF. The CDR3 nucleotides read TGCGCCAGCAGCCCGGGTCGTACGTTCTCTGGAAACACCATATATTTT.

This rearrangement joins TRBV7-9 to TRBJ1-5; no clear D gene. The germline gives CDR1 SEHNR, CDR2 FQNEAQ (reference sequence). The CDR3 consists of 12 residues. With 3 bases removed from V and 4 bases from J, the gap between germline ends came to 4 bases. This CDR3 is CASSFQNQPQHF. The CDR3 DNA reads TGTGCCAGCAGCTTTCAAAATCAGCCCCAGCATTTT.

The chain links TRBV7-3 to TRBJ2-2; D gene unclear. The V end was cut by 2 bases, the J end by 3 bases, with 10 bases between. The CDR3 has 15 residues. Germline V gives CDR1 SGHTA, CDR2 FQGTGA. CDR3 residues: CASSLVGGYTGELFF. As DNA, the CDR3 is TGTGCCAGCAGCTTAGTCGGCGGATACACCGGGGAGCTGTTTTTT.

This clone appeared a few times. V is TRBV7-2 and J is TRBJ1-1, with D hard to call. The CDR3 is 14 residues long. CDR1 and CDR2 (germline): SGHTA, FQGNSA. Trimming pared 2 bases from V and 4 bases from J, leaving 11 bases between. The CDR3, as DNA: TGTGCCAGCAGCTTAAGGAGGGAAGGCACTGAAGCTTTCTTT. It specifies CASSLRREGTEAFF.

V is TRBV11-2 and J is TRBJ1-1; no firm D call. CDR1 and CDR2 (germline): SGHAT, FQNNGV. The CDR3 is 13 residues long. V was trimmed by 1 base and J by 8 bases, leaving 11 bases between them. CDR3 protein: CASSLGLVLEAFF. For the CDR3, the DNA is TGTGCCAGCAGCTTAGGCCTGGTACTAGAAGCTTTCTTT. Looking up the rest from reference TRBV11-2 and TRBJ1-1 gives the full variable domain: EAGVAQSPRYKIIEKRQSVAFWCNPISGHATLYWYQQILGQGPKLLIQFQNNGVVDDSQLPKDRFSAERLKGVDSTLKIQPAKLEDSAVYLCASSLGLVLEAFFGQGTRLTVV.

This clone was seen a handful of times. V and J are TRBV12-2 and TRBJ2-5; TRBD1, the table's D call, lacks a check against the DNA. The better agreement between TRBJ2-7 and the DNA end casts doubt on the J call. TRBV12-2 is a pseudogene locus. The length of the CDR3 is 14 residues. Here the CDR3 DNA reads TGTGCAAGTCGCTTAGCCCCAGGGGCCTACGAGCAGTACTTC. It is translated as CASRLAPGAYEQYF.

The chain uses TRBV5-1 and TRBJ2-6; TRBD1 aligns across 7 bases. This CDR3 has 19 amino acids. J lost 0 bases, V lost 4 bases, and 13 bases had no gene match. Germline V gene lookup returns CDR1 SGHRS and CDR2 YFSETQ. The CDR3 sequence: CASSRGDRVPSSGANVLTF. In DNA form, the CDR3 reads TGCGCCAGCAGCAGGGGTGACAGGGTACCCAGCTCTGGGGCCAACGTCCTGACTTTC.